The sequence of this T cell receptor beta chain was determined in a study of T cell responses to AZD1222 COVID-19 vaccine (dated by TCRdb to 2020 to 2023). Study-wide context: AZD1222 recipients given second doses at about 4 weeks or at about 12 weeks were pooled, since spike-specific TCR depth and breadth were not found to differ between the two schedules. A total of 230 to 250 trial participants underwent TCR sequencing, of whom some 200 had received two doses of AZD1222 and some 25 had received two doses of the MenACWY control vaccine. Trial participants were enrolled by age into subgroups of 18-55, 56-69 and 70-plus years, and around 140, 26 and 57 TCR-sequenced participants, respectively, were included in these subgroups. On the study overall, not on this receptor specifically: The vaccine-associated CD4 TCRs covered the entire spike protein, and the dominant responses fell in regions 160-218 and 743-854. Reportedly, almost half of the unique spike-specific TCRs recognized epitopes lying outside the regions that are mutated in the B.1.351 and B.1.1.7 variants. Spike-specific TCR breadth and depth rose significantly after two AZD1222 doses compared with day 0 and with MenACWY recipients. Conclusions about previously exposed vaccinees are limited because only six or seven AZD1222 recipients were SARS-CoV-2 seropositive at baseline. The 56-69-year group was small, and its depth increase did not reach significance, likely because of low power. Participants were mostly white British and included more females than males, and it was suggested by the authors that clonal diversity may have been underestimated. Because no day 14 peak-response samples were available, the repertoires could be characterized only after the peak T cell response.

The time point label of this sample denotes: baseline before first vaccination. Vaccinee samples were obtained from the UK trials COV001 and COV002, which included a single-blind randomized controlled phase 2/3 trial of AZD1222 (ChAdOx1 nCoV-19) in healthy adults. Trial participant PBMC samples were collected at day 0 and day 28 after the second dose for TCRbeta chain sequencing. Relative to germline, V is 6 bases shorter and J is 0 bases shorter, with 14 bases between their ends. Spanning cysteine to phenylalanine, the CDR3 consists of 15 amino acids. CDR3 DNA only is kept here, 45 bases in frame from base 1. Per the germline V gene, MDHEN is the CDR1 and SYDVKM is the CDR2. The CDR3 regions of human TCRbeta chains were subjected to immunosequencing. In the authors' own workflow: Repertoire TCRs were checked for matches against a reference library of SARS-CoV-2-specific TCRs that had been generated using the MIRA antigen-specificity platform. Breadth was defined as the fraction of unique TCRs that were SARS-CoV-2-associated, and depth was defined as the fraction of total T cells that were SARS-CoV-2-associated. Using the MIRA data, each spike-specific TCR was mapped to the spike region that the TCR reacts to and placed in a CD4 or CD8 class. Log10-transformed breadth and depth values were compared by one-way ANOVA with Sidak's multiple comparisons tests. Held by TCRdb, this immuneACCESS table contains in-frame sequences only and omits some clones. Under half of the omission traces to an unresolved V gene where checked; the cause of the rest is unknown. The DNA was the basis for D and trimming; V, J and clone size are from that table. For this sample there are more than 150,000 clones; 80% to 95% appear just once. Approximately 4% of the sample goes to the ten largest clones.

A word on this clone: The specificity of this receptor is unknown. Qualities for individual bases were not recorded, and no much larger clone is one base off.

Material: peripheral blood, obtained on day 0 of AZD1222 vaccination. The clonotype comes from an adult in good health. This sequence uses TRBV28 and TRBJ1-1; the D gene cannot be resolved reliably. The nucleotide sequence reads TGTGCCAGCAGCCCCTATACCAGGCTGAACACTGAAGCTTTCTTT. Its translation is CASSPYTRLNTEAFF. With the rest looked up from the reference TRBV28 and TRBJ1-1 genes rather than sequenced, the full variable domain is DVKVTQSSRYLVKRTGEKVFLECVQDMDHENMFWYRQDPGLGLRLIYFSYDVKMKEKGDIPEGYSVSREKKERFSLILESASTNQTSMYLCASSPYTRLNTEAFFGQGTRLTVV.